Following are 14 T cell receptor beta chains from one sample sequenced in a study of T cells in women clearing cervical HPV infection. Clones were sequenced by immunoSEQ multiplex PCR, and TCRdb holds only the in-frame ones, with some missing. Its listing shows about 33,000 clones. Sequenced sample: blood buffy coat. These receptors originate from a woman between 18 and 70 years old with a cervical HPV16 infection that either progressed to CIN3+ or cleared (not recorded which).

On this clone itself: The read stops 3 residues short of the end of the CDR3; the missing end is completed from the germline J gene. The chain joins TRBV18 to TRBJ1-2, with D uncertain. Per germline, CDR1 KGHSH and CDR2 LQKENI. The CDR3 is 15 amino acids. The CDR3 reads CASSHASTYTDTYTF. The CDR3 bases that were read are TGTGCCAGCTCCCACGCATCGACCTACACAGATACC.

As regards this clone: The sequence runs out 3 residues before the end of the CDR3; the remainder is reconstructed from the germline J gene. The rearrangement links TRBV30 to TRBJ2-2; 9 bases are a match to TRBD1. The CDR3 loop spans 18 amino acids. V lost 0 bases to trimming and J lost 6 bases; unmatched junction nucleotides: 14. Per germline, CDR1 GTSNPN and CDR2 SVGIG (reference sequence). The CDR3 reads CAWSVSLFGQGTAGELFF. The sequenced CDR3 bases are TGTGCCTGGAGTGTGAGTCTCTTTGGACAGGGGACCGCCGGGGAG. The whole variable domain, filled in from reference TRBV30 and TRBJ2-2, reads SQTIHQWPATLVQPVGSPLSLECTVEGTSNPNLYWYRQAAGRGLQLLFYSVGIGQISSEVPQNLSASRPQDRQFILSSKKLLLSDSGFYLCAWSVSLFGQGTAGELFFGEGSRLTVL.

A remark on this clone: With the read ending 3 residues before the CDR3 end, the germline J gene is used to fill in that end. V usage is TRBV5-1 and J usage is TRBJ2-1; 8 bases agree with TRBD2. V was clipped by 0 bases and J by 7 bases; unmatched bases: 9. The length of the CDR3 is 16 residues. Germline assignment: CDR1 SGHRS and CDR2 YFSETQ. CDR3 region: CASSLAWTGGPNEQFF. CDR3 bases read: TGCGCCAGCAGCTTGGCCTGGACGGGGGGGCCTAATGAG. The full variable domain, its missing parts supplied by reference TRBV5-1 and TRBJ2-1, is KAGVTQTPRYLIKTRGQQVTLSCSPISGHRSVSWYQQTPGQGLQFLFEYFSETQRNKGNFPGRFSGRQFSNSRSEMNVSTLELGDSALYLCASSLAWTGGPNEQFFGPGTRLTVL.

With regard to this clone: The read terminates 3 residues ahead of where the CDR3 ends, so the germline J gene completes it. The chain couples TRBV7-9 to TRBJ1-2; D is perhaps TRBD1 (5 bases). V lost 3 bases to trimming and J lost 5 bases, with 16 bases between them. Germline V gene data show CDR1 as SEHNR and CDR2 as FQNEAQ (reference sequence). The CDR3 sequence is 15 residues long. The sequenced part of the CDR3 DNA is TGTGCCAGCAGCTTGGCCCAGGGTCCGTATTATGGC. This gives the protein CASSLAQGPYYG. The complete CDR3 protein is CASSLAQGPYYGYTF.

As for this clone: The CDR3 goes on 3 residues after the read ends, and that part is filled in from the germline J gene. The gene calls are TRBV7-9 and TRBJ2-7, with 7 nucleotides matching TRBD1. This CDR3 comprises 14 residues. V shed 5 bases and J 2 bases; nucleotides not matched to a gene: 6. The germline V gene encodes CDR1 SEHNR and CDR2 FQNEAQ (reference sequence). The CDR3 DNA, read in part, is TGTGCCAGCAGCCCGGGACAGCAAACCTACGAG. Translating gives CASSPGQQTYE. The CDR3 reads in full as CASSPGQQTYEQYF.

To note about this clone: The read terminates 3 residues before the CDR3 end, so the remaining end is supplied by the germline J gene. This chain joins TRBV5-4 and TRBJ2-5, with D perhaps TRBD2 (5 bases). Germline CDR1 and CDR2: SGHNT and YYREEE (reference sequence). V shed 3 bases and J shed 3 bases, with 9 bases lying between them. The CDR3 is made up of 13 amino acids. The sequenced CDR3 bases are TGTGCCAGCAGCTCCGGGGTGAAAGAGACC. Its translation: CASSSGVKET. Given in full, the CDR3 is CASSSGVKETQYF.

A remark on this clone: The read stops 3 residues short of the end of the CDR3; the missing end is completed from the germline J gene. This chain connects TRBV7-2 to TRBJ2-1; tentatively, D is TRBD1 (5 bases). Germline CDR1 is SGHTA and CDR2 is FQGNSA. The ends were cut back, 5 bases at V and 4 bases at J, with 9 bases in the middle. The CDR3 consists of 13 residues. The DNA read from the CDR3 is TGTGCCAGCAGCCAGGGCTCTTACAATGAG. Amino acid sequence: CASSQGSYNE. The whole CDR3 sequence reads CASSQGSYNEQFF. The whole variable domain, remainder taken from reference TRBV7-2 and TRBJ2-1, is GAGVSQSPSNKVTEKGKDVELRCDPISGHTALYWYRQSLGQGLEFLIYFQGNSAPDKSGLPSDRFSAERTGGSVSTLTIQRTQQEDSAVYLCASSQGSYNEQFFGPGTRLTVL.

Partial CDR3 DNA: TGTGCCAGCCAGCCGGGTTCCCACACCGGGGAG. The encoded protein is CASQPGSHTGE. The entire CDR3 sequence reads CASQPGSHTGELFF. The gene calls are TRBV19 and TRBJ2-2; no clear D gene. The read gets to within 3 residues of the CDR3 end, and the germline J gene fills in the rest. This CDR3 is 14 amino acids long. Between the trimmed V and J ends, which lost 9 bases and 3 bases, there was a span of 14 bases. The germline V gene encodes CDR1 LNHDA and CDR2 SQIVND (reference sequence).

Regarding this clone: The DNA ends 3 residues before the CDR3 does, and the rest of the CDR3 is filled in from the germline J gene. V is TRBV6-2 or TRBV6-3 and J is TRBJ1-1, with 8 bases identical to TRBD1. In germline, CDR1 is MNHEY, CDR2 SVGEGT. V lost 5 bases to trimming and J lost 0 bases; unmatched junction nucleotides: 5. The CDR3 is 15 residues long. CDR3 DNA (partial): TGTGCCAGCAGTGCACAGGGGGGGATGAACACTGAA. Residues: CASSAQGGMNTE. The full CDR3 is CASSAQGGMNTEAFF.

Details on this clone: Coverage ceases 3 residues before the CDR3 finishes, and the germline J gene fills in the end. The V gene is TRBV5-6, the J gene TRBJ1-1; 11 bases line up with TRBD1. CDR3 length: 15 residues. The germline gives CDR1 SGHDT, CDR2 YYEEEE. The junction had 9 bases not matched to a gene; V was cut back by 4 bases and J by 7 bases. The CDR3 region is CASSNAGGTGGEAFF. The sequenced CDR3 bases are TGTGCCAGCAGCAACGCGGGAGGGACAGGGGGTGAA.

Points on this clone: The CDR3 end lies 3 residues beyond the end of the read and is filled in from the germline J gene. The gene calls are TRBV6-2 or TRBV6-3 and TRBJ2-1; 10 bases match TRBD1. Germline loops: CDR1 MNHEY, CDR2 SVGEGT. The ends lost 6 bases at V and 5 bases at J; junction bases unmatched: 7. This CDR3 spans 15 amino acids. CDR3 bases read: TGTGCCAGCAGGGGGACAGGGGCCCGAGACAATGAG. Translating gives CASRGTGARDNE. The full CDR3 reads CASRGTGARDNEQFF.

In regard to this clone: The junction and the germline gene differ at one end; a read error may be behind it. The observed sequence ends 3 residues before the CDR3 terminus, with the missing tail filled in from the germline J gene. This rearrangement joins TRBV23-1 to TRBJ2-4; possibly TRBD1 or TRBD2 for D (7 bases each). TRBV23-1 is filed as an ORF, its function uncertain. CDR3 length: 16 residues. The CDR3 is CASTQSGGQAKNIQYF. Partial CDR3 DNA: TGCGCCAGCACTCAATCGGGGGGACAGGCCAAAAACATT.

Note on this clone: Read data end 3 residues before the CDR3 end; the end is taken from the germline J gene. V and J are TRBV30 and TRBJ2-7; 7 positions agree with TRBD1. The CDR3 is 14 amino acids. V was clipped by 2 bases and J by 2 bases; unmatched bases: 6. Germline CDR1 GTSNPN, CDR2 SVGIG (reference sequence). This chain's CDR3 is CAWSPGTATYEQYF. CDR3 bases read: TGTGCCTGGAGTCCCGGGACAGCGACCTACGAG.

The CDR3 protein is CASSNRGLDYGYTF. The CDR3 bases that were read are TGTGCCAGCTCAAACAGGGGGCTCGACTATGGC. The chain carries TRBV18 and TRBJ1-2; 9 bases line up with TRBD1. The read stops 3 residues short of the end of the CDR3; the missing end is completed from the germline J gene. The CDR3 sequence is 14 residues long. The germline gives CDR1 KGHSH, CDR2 LQKENI. J was trimmed by 3 bases and V by 5 bases; bases with no gene match: 4.